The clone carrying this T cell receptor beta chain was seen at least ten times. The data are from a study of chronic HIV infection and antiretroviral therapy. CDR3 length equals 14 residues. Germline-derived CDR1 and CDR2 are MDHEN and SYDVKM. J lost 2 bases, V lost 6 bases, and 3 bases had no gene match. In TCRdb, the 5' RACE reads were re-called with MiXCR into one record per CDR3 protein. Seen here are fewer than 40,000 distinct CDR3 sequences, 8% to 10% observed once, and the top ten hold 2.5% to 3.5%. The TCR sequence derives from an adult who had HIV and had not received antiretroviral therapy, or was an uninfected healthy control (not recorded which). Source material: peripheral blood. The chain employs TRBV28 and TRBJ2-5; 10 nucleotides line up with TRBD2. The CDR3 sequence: CASREAGGQETQYF. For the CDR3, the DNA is TGTGCCAGCAGGGAAGCGGGAGGGCAAGAGACCCAGTACTTC.